The rows below give T cell receptor beta chains drawn from one sample of a study of PD-L1 blockade in urothelial cancer. Profiled with immunoSEQ multiplex PCR; TCRdb holds only in-frame clones, not every one. The profile shows some 35,000 clones, 82% of them singletons. Sequences were derived from PBMCs, sampled around atezolizumab (anti-PD-L1) treatment. The receptors shown here come from a man in his sixties with urothelial cancer. Both conserved end residues are part of each CDR3. D genes are given only for firm matches. Size is omitted from some rows. Given values are once, few, many or a class for expanded clones.

D: NA; J: TRBJ1-2; size: NA; V: TRBV7-2; CDR3: CASSLGVRENYGYTF; DNA: TGTGCCAGCAGCTTAGGGGTTCGGGAAAACTATGGCTACACCTTC
D: NA; J: TRBJ2-3; size: NA; V: TRBV7-6; CDR3: CASSPTVFTDTQYF; DNA: TGTGCCAGCAGCCCGACAGTTTTCACAGATACGCAGTATTTT
D: TRBD1; J: TRBJ2-1; size: NA; V: TRBV5-1; CDR3: CASSLGDRGFEQFF; DNA: TGCGCCAGCAGCCTTGGCGACAGGGGATTCGAGCAGTTCTTC
D: NA; J: TRBJ1-3; size: NA; V: TRBV19; CDR3: CASRSGGDGNTIYF; DNA: TGTGCCAGTCGATCGGGGGGGGACGGAAACACCATATATTTT
D: NA; J: TRBJ1-2; size: NA; V: TRBV7-9; CDR3: CASSPSGAGGYGYTF; DNA: TGTGCCAGCAGCCCATCCGGGGCCGGGGGCTATGGCTACACCTTC
D: NA; J: TRBJ2-7; size: NA; V: TRBV5-4; CDR3: CASSLGGRSYEQYF; DNA: TGTGCCAGCAGCTTGGGCGGTAGGAGCTACGAGCAGTACTTC
D: TRBD2; J: TRBJ2-5; size: NA; V: TRBV19; CDR3: CASSISSGGQTIQETQYF; DNA: TGTGCCAGTAGTATATCTAGCGGGGGGCAAACCATCCAAGAGACCCAGTACTTC
D: TRBD2; J: TRBJ2-3; size: NA; V: TRBV5-1; CDR3: CASSAGGLADTQYF; DNA: TGCGCCAGCAGCGCGGGAGGACTGGCGGATACGCAGTATTTT
D: TRBD1; J: TRBJ2-7; size: NA; V: TRBV6-5; CDR3: CASSSADRGYEQYF; DNA: TGTGCCAGCAGTTCCGCGGACAGGGGGTACGAGCAGTACTTC
D: NA; J: TRBJ2-1; size: NA; V: TRBV4-2; CDR3: CASSPFGGENFYNEQFF; DNA: TGTGCCAGCAGCCCCTTTGGAGGGGAAAATTTCTACAATGAGCAGTTCTTC
D: TRBD1; J: TRBJ2-2; size: NA; V: TRBV4-2; CDR3: CASSPTGGDTGELFF; DNA: TGTGCCAGCAGCCCGACAGGGGGCGACACCGGGGAGCTGTTTTTT
D: TRBD2; J: TRBJ2-7; size: NA; V: TRBV4-2; CDR3: CASSQDPSGGAYEQYF; DNA: TGTGCCAGCAGCCAAGATCCTAGCGGGGGGGCCTACGAGCAGTACTTC
D: NA; J: TRBJ2-7; size: NA; V: TRBV6-1; CDR3: CASSDRNVGQYF; DNA: TGTGCCAGCAGTGACAGGAACGTTGGGCAGTACTTC
D: NA; J: TRBJ2-3; size: NA; V: TRBV5-6; CDR3: CASSLALRGADTDTQYF; DNA: TGTGCCAGCAGCTTGGCCTTACGGGGGGCCGACACAGATACGCAGTATTTT
D: NA; J: TRBJ2-3; size: once; V: TRBV5-1; CDR3: CASSWGGGEQDTQYF; DNA: TGCGCCAGCAGCTGGGGGGGCGGGGAGCAAGATACGCAGTATTTT
D: NA; J: TRBJ1-1; size: few; V: TRBV9; CDR3: CASSGQGFTEAFF; DNA: TGTGCCAGCAGCGGGCAGGGTTTTACTGAAGCTTTCTTT
D: NA; J: TRBJ1-4; size: NA; V: TRBV5-6; CDR3: CASSLVGHQATNEKLFF; DNA: TGTGCCAGCAGCTTGGTGGGTCATCAGGCGACTAATGAAAAACTGTTTTTT
D: TRBD1; J: TRBJ2-7; size: once; V: TRBV5-1; CDR3: CASSLGDRVNEQYF; DNA: TGCGCCAGCAGCTTGGGCGACAGGGTAAACGAGCAGTACTTC
D: NA; J: TRBJ1-1; size: NA; V: TRBV2; CDR3: CASSESWGGKAFF; DNA: TGTGCCAGCAGTGAAAGTTGGGGGGGGAAAGCTTTCTTT